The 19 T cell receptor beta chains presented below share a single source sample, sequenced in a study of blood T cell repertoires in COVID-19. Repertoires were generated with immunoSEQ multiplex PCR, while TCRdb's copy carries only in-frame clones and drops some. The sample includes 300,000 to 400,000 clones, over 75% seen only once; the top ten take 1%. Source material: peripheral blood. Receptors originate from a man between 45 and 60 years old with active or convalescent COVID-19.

CDR3 in amino acids: CASSQDQGGPTNYGYTF. The CDR3 DNA is TGCGCCAGCAGCCAAGATCAGGGGGGCCCAACTAACTATGGCTACACCTTC. This chain links TRBV4-1 with TRBJ1-2; 7 bases map to TRBD1. CDR3 length: 17 residues. Per the germline V gene, CDR1 is MGHRA and CDR2 is YSYEKL. The ends lost 0 bases at V and 0 bases at J; junction bases unmatched: 7.

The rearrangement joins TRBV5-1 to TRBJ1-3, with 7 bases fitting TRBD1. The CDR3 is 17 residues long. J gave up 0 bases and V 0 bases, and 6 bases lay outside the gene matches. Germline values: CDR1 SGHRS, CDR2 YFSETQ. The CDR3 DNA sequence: TGCGCCAGCAGCTTGGACCCCACAGGGGCCTCTGGAAACACCATATATTTT. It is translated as CASSLDPTGASGNTIYF.

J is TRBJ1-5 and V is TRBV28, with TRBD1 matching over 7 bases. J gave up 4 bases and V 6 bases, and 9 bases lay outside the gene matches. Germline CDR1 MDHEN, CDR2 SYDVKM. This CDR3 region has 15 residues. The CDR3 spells CASSSQTGTNQPQHF. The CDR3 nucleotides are TGTGCCAGCAGCTCCCAGACAGGGACGAATCAGCCCCAGCATTTT. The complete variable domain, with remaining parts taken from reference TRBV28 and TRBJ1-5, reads DVKVTQSSRYLVKRTGEKVFLECVQDMDHENMFWYRQDPGLGLRLIYFSYDVKMKEKGDIPEGYSVSREKKERFSLILESASTNQTSMYLCASSSQTGTNQPQHFGDGTRLSIL.

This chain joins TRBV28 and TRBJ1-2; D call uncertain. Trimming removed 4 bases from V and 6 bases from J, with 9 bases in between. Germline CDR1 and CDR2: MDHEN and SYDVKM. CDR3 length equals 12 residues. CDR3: CASSSGEDGYTF. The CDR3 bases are TGTGCCAGCAGTTCGGGAGAAGATGGCTACACCTTC.

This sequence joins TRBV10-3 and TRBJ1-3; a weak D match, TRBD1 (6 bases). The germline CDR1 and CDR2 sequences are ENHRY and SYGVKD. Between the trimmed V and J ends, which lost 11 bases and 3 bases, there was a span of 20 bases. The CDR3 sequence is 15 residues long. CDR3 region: CASTGGRGYGNTIYF. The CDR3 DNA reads TGTGCCTCCACGGGCGGCAGGGGATATGGAAACACCATATATTTT.

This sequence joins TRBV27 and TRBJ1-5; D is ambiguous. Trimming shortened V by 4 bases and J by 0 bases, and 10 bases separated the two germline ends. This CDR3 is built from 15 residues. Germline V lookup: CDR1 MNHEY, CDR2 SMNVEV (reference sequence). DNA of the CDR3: TGTGCCAGCAGTTCCCGTCGGGATAGCAATCAGCCCCAGCATTTT. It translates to CASSSRRDSNQPQHF.

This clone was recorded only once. In nucleotides, the CDR3 is TGTGCCAGCAGCCCCGACTTAAAGGGCAATCAGCCCCAGCATTTT. Translation: CASSPDLKGNQPQHF. The chain combines TRBV7-9 with TRBJ1-5; D gene uncertain. CDR3 size: 15 residues. The V end was cut by 5 bases, the J end by 2 bases, with 13 bases between. Germline CDR1 reads SEHNR; CDR2 reads FQNEAQ (reference sequence).

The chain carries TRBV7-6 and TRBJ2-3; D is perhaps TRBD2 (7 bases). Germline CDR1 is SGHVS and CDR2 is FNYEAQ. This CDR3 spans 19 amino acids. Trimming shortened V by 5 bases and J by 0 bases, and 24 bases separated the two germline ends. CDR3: CASSLRGGGILSSTDTQYF. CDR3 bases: TGTGCCAGCAGCCTCCGAGGGGGGGGAATTCTTTCTAGCACAGATACGCAGTATTTT.

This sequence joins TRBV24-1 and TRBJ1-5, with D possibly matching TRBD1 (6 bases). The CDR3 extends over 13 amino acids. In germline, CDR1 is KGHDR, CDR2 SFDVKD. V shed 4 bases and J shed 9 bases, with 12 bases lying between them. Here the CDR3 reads CATSEEAQGPQHF. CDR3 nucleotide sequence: TGTGCCACCAGTGAGGAGGCACAGGGGCCCCAGCATTTT.

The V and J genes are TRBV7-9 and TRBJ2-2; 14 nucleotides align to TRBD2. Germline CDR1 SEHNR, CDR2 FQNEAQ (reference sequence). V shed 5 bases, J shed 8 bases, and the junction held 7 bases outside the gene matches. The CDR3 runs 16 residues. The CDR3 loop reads CASSLSGLAGVGELFF. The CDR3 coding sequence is TGTGCCAGCAGCCTCTCGGGACTAGCGGGAGTGGGGGAGCTGTTTTTT.

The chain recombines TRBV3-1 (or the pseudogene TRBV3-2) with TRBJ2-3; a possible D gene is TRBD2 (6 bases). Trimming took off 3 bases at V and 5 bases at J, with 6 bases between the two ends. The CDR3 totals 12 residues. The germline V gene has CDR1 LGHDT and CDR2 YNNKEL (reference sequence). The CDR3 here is CASSHSGDTQYF. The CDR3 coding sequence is TGTGCCAGCAGCCATAGCGGAGATACGCAGTATTTT.

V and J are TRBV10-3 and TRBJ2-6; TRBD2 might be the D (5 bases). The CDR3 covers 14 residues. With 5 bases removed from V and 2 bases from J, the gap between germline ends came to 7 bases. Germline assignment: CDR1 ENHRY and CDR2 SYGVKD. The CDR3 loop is CAISIGAGANVLTF. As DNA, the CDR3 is TGTGCCATCAGTATCGGGGCTGGGGCCAACGTCCTGACTTTC.

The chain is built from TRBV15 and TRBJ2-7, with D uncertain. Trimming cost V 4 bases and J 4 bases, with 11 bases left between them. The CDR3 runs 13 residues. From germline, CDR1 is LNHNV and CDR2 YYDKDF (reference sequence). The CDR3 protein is CATSKVGPYEQYF. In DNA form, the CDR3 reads TGTGCCACCAGCAAAGTTGGGCCATACGAGCAGTACTTC.

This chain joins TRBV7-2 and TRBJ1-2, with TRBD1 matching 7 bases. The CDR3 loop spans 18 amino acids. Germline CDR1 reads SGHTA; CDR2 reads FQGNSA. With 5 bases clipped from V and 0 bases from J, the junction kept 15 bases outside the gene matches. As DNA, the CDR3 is TGTGCCAGCAGCAAAACCCACCAAGGGACAGCAACTAACTATGGCTACACCTTC. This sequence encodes CASSKTHQGTATNYGYTF.

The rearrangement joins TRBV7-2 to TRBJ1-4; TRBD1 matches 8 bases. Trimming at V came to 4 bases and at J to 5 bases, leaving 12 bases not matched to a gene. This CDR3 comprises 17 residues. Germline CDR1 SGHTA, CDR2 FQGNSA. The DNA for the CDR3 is TGTGCCAGCAGCTCCCTGGGACAGGCCTTGGTCAATGAAAAACTGTTTTTT. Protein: CASSSLGQALVNEKLFF.

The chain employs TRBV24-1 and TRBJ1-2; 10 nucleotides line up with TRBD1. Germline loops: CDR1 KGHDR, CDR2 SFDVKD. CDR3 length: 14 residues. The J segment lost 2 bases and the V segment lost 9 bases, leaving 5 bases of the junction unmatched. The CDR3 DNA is TGTGCCACCGGGGACAGGGGACACAACTATGGCTACACCTTC. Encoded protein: CATGDRGHNYGYTF.

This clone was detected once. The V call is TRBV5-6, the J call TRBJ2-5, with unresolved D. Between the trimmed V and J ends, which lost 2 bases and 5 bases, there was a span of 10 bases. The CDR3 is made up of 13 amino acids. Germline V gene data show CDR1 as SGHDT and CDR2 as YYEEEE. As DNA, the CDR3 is TGTGCCAGCAGCTTATTTCCACTGGAGACCCAGTACTTC. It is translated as CASSLFPLETQYF.

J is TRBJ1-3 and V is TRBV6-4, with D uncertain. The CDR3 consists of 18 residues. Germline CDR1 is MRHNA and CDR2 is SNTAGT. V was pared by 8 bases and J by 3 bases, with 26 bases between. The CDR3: CASPGMGDPGRYGNTIYF. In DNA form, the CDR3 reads TGTGCCAGCCCCGGCATGGGCGACCCGGGAAGGTATGGAAACACCATATATTTT.

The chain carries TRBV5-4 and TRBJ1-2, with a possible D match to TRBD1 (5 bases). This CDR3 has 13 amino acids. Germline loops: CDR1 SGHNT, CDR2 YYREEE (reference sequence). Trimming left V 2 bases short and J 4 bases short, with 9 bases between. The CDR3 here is CASSLWQGYGYTF. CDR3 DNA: TGTGCCAGCAGCTTATGGCAGGGCTATGGCTACACCTTC. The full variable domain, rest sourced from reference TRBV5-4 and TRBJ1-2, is ETGVTQSPTHLIKTRGQQVTLRCSSQSGHNTVSWYQQALGQGPQFIFQYYREEENGRGNFPPRFSGLQFPNYSSELNVNALELDDSALYLCASSLWQGYGYTFGSGTRLTVV.